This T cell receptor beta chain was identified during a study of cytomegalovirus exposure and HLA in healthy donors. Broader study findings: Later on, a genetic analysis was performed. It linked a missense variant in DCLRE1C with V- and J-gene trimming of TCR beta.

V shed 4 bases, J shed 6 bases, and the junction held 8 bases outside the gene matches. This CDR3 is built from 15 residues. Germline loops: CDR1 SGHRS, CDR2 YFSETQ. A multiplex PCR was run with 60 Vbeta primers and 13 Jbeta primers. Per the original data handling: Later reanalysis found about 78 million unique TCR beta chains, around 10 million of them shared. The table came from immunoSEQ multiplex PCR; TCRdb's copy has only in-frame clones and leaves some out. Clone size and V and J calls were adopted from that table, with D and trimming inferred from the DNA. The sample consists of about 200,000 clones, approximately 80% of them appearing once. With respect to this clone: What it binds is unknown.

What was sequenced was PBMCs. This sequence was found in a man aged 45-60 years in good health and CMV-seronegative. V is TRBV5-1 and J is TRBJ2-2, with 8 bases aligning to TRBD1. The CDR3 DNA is TGCGCCAGCAGCCTCGACAGGGGCCAGGCCGGGGAGCTGTTTTTT. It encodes CASSLDRGQAGELFF.